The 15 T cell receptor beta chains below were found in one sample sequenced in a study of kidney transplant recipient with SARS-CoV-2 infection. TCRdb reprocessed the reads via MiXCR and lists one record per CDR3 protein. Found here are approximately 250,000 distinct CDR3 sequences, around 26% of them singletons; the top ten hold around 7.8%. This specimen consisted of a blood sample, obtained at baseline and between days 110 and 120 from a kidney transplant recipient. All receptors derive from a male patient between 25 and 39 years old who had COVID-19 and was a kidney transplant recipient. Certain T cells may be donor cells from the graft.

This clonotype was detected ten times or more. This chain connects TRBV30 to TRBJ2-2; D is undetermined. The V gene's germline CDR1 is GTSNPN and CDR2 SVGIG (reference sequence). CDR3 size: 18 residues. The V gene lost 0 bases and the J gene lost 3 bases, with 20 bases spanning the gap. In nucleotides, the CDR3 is TGTGCCTGGAGTGTTCGGTTCTTCTCAATACCATACACCGGGGAGCTGTTTTTT. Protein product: CAWSVRFFSIPYTGELFF.

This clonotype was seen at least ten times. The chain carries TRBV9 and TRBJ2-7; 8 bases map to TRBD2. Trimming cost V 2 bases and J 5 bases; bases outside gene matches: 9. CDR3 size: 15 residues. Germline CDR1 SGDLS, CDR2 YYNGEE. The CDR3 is CASSVGLAGGNEQYF. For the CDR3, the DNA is TGTGCCAGCAGCGTGGGGCTAGCGGGTGGGAACGAGCAGTACTTC.

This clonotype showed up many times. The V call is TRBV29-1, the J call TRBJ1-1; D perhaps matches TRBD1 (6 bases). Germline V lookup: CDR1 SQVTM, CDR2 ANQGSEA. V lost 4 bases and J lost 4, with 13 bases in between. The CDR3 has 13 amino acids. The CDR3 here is CSVAQGWSTEAFF. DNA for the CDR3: TGCAGCGTTGCCCAGGGGTGGAGCACTGAAGCTTTCTTT.

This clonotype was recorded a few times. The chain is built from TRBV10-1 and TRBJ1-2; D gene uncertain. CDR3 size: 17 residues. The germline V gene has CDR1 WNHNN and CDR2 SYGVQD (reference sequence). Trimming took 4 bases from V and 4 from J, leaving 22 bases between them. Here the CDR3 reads CASSGLPRSRKTYGYTF. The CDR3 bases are TGCGCCAGCAGTGGTTTGCCAAGATCGCGAAAGACCTATGGCTACACCTTC.

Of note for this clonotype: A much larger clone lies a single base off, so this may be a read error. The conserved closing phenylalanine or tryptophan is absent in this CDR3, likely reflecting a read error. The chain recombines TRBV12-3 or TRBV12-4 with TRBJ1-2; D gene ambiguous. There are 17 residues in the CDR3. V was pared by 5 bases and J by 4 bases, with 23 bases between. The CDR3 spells CASSITGSFRKTYGYTL. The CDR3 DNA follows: TGTGCCAGCAGTATTACGGGCAGCTTCCGAAAGACCTATGGCTACACCCTC.

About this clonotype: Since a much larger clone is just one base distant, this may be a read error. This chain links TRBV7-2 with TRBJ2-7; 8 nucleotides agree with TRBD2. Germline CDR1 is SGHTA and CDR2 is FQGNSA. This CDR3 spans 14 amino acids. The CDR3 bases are TGTGCCGGCAGCTCGGGACTAGTTTCCTACGAGCAGTACTTC. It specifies CAGSSGLVSYEQYF. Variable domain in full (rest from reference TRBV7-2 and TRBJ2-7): GAGVSQSPSNKVTEKGKDVELRCDPISGHTALYWYRQSLGQGLEFLIYFQGNSAPDKSGLPSDRFSAERTGGSVSTLTIQRTQQEDSAVYLCAGSSGLVSYEQYFGPGTRLTVT.

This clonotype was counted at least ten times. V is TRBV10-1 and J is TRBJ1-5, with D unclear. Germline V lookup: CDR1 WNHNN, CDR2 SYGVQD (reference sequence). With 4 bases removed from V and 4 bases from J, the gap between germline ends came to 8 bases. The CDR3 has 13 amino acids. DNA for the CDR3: TGCGCCAGCAGTGTAAGTCTGAATCAGCCCCAGCATTTT. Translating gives CASSVSLNQPQHF.

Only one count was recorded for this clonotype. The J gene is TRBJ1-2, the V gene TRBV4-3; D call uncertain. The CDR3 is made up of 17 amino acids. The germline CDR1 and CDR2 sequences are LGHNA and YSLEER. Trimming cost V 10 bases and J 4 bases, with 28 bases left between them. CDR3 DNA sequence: TGCGCCATCGGCAGTCGGGTAGGACGTCGAAAGACCTATGGCTACACCTTC. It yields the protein CAIGSRVGRRKTYGYTF.

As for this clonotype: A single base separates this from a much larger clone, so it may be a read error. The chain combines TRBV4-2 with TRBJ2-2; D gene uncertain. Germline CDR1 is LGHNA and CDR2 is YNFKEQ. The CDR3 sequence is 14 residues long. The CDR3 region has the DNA TGTGCCAGCAGACAAGGCAGCCCCACCGGGGAGCTGTTTTTT. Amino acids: CASRQGSPTGELFF.

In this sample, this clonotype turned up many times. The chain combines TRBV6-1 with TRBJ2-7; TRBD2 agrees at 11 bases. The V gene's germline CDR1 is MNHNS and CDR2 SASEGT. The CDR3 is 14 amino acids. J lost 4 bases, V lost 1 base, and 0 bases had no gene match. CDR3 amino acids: CASSEVAGGYEQYF. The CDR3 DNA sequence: TGTGCCAGCAGTGAAGTAGCGGGAGGGTACGAGCAGTACTTC.

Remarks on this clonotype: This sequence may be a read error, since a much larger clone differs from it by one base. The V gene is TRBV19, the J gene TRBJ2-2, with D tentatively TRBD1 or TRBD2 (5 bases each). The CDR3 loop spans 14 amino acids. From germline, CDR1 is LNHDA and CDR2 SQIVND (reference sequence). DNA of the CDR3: TGTGCCGGTAGAACGGGGCTGAACACCGGGGAGCTGTTTTTT. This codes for CAGRTGLNTGELFF.

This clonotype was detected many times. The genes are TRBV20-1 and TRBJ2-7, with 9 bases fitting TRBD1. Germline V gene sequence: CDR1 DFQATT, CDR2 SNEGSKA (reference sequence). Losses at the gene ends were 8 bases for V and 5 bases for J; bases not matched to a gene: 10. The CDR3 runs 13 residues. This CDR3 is CSTPGQGSHEQYF. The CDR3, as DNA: TGCAGTACCCCTGGACAGGGGTCCCACGAGCAGTACTTC.

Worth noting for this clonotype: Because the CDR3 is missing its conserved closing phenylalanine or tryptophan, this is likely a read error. CDR3: CASSPGGNTEAFL. The CDR3 DNA follows: TGTGCCAGCAGCCCAGGCGGGAACACTGAAGCTTTCCTT. V and J are TRBV13 and TRBJ1-1, with D unclear. CDR3 size: 13 residues. Trimming left V 5 bases short and J 1 base short, with 8 bases between. CDR1 is PRHDT, CDR2 FYEKMQ, per germline (reference sequence).

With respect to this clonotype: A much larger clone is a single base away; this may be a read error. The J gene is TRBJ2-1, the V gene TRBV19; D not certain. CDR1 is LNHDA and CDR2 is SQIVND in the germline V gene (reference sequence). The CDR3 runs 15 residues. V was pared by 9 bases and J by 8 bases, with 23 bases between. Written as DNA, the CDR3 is TGTGCCAGCCTGCTGAGTTCACATGCTTTGGATGAGCAGTTCTTC. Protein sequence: CASLLSSHALDEQFF.

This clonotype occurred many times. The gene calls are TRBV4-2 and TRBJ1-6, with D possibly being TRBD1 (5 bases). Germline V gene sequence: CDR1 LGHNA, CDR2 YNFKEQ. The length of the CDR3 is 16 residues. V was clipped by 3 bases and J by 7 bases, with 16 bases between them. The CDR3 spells CASSHSRDGPNSPLHF. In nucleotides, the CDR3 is TGTGCCAGCAGCCACAGCCGGGACGGACCCAATTCACCCCTCCACTTT.